The 18 T cell receptor beta chains below were found in one sample sequenced in a study of OX40 agonist ivuxolimab in advanced cancers. Libraries were made using the immunoSEQ multiplex PCR assay. The table comes from immuneACCESS by way of TCRdb, which keeps in-frame sequences with V and J called. Part of the clones is missing from these tables; in studies checked, under half for an unresolved V gene and the rest for unknown reasons. The sample table shows approximately 42,000 clones, and approximately 75% are seen once. Jointly, the top ten make up about 2.5% of the sample. The input for sequencing was CD4+ or CD8+ T cells sorted from blood, taken in a trial of the OX40 agonist ivuxolimab. Receptor source: an adult with an advanced solid tumor such as melanoma, head and neck, liver or kidney cancer.

V is TRBV18 and J is TRBJ2-7; 7 nucleotides match TRBD2. The CDR3 length is 14 residues. Germline-derived CDR1 and CDR2 are KGHSH and LQKENI. The V gene end was trimmed by 2 bases and the J gene end by 4 bases; junction bases not matched to a gene: 5. The CDR3 sequence: CASSPGLEFYEQYF. As DNA, the CDR3 is TGTGCCAGCTCACCAGGACTAGAATTTTACGAGCAGTACTTC.

The chain links TRBV30 to TRBJ1-1, with D perhaps matching TRBD1 (5 bases). Germline V gene data show CDR1 as GTSNPN and CDR2 as SVGIG (reference sequence). V was shortened by 8 bases and J by 3 bases, with 16 bases between the two germline ends. This CDR3 is 13 amino acids long. CDR3 residues: CARKGIWDTEAFF. The CDR3 coding sequence is TGTGCCCGGAAGGGGATCTGGGACACTGAAGCTTTCTTT.

This clone was observed a handful of times. V usage is TRBV20-1 and J usage is TRBJ1-1; the D is unclear. This CDR3 is built from 11 residues. Trimming stripped 6 bases from V and 3 bases from J, with 8 bases between. Germline CDR1 reads DFQATT; CDR2 reads SNEGSKA (reference sequence). CDR3 sequence reads: CSAPSDTEAFF. CDR3 nucleotide sequence: TGCAGTGCCCCATCGGACACTGAAGCTTTCTTT.

The CDR3, as DNA: TGCGCCAGCAGCCAACATTTGGCTGTCGCGTACGAGCAGTACTTC. The encoded protein is CASSQHLAVAYEQYF. The chain has TRBV4-1 and TRBJ2-7; D gene unclear. Germline CDR1 is MGHRA and CDR2 is YSYEKL. V was trimmed by 2 bases and J by 4 bases, leaving 15 bases between them. The CDR3 is 15 amino acids.

This clone was recorded once. The chain recombines TRBV15 with TRBJ1-4; no clear D gene. V gave up 2 bases and J gave up 8 bases, with 9 bases separating them. Germline V gene sequence: CDR1 LNHNV, CDR2 YYDKDF (reference sequence). CDR3 length: 13 residues. For the CDR3, the DNA is TGTGCCACCAGCAGATTCCAGACAGAAAAACTGTTTTTT. Translation: CATSRFQTEKLFF.

The chain uses TRBV6-5 and TRBJ2-5; unclear D gene. The CDR3 loop spans 14 amino acids. Germline V gene sequence: CDR1 MNHEY, CDR2 SVGAGI. Between the trimmed V and J ends, which lost 6 bases and 7 bases, there was a span of 18 bases. The CDR3 sequence: CASSRPASNPTQYF. In nucleotides, the CDR3 is TGTGCCAGCAGCCGACCAGCTTCTAATCCGACCCAGTACTTC.

The chain uses TRBV7-9 and TRBJ2-2; tentatively, D is TRBD1 (5 bases). Germline V lookup: CDR1 SEHNR, CDR2 FQNEAQ (reference sequence). Deletions cut 1 base from V and 6 bases from J, with 9 bases between. CDR3 length: 14 amino acids. The CDR3 here is CASSLGQPSGELFF. The CDR3 DNA follows: TGTGCCAGCAGCTTAGGACAGCCATCCGGGGAGCTGTTTTTT.

The V gene is TRBV19, the J gene TRBJ2-1; D is uncertain. This CDR3 region has 16 residues. CDR1 and CDR2 from the germline V gene are LNHDA and SQIVND (reference sequence). V lost 1 base and J 4 bases, leaving 14 bases between the germline ends. CDR3 protein: CASSIVHLLEYNEQFF. The CDR3 DNA follows: TGTGCCAGTAGTATAGTCCACCTTCTAGAATACAATGAGCAGTTCTTC.

This clone was detected only a few times. J is TRBJ1-5 and V is TRBV19; TRBD1 matches 9 bases. CDR1 is LNHDA, CDR2 SQIVND, per germline (reference sequence). The CDR3 sequence is 14 residues long. The trim removed 6 bases at V and 6 bases at J, leaving 6 bases unmatched. DNA of the CDR3: TGTGCCAGTAGCCAGGACAGGGGATTTCAGCCCCAGCATTTT. Its protein is CASSQDRGFQPQHF.

The rearrangement links TRBV27 to TRBJ2-6; D is perhaps TRBD1 (6 bases). The V gene's germline CDR1 is MNHEY and CDR2 SMNVEV (reference sequence). V was clipped by 3 bases and J by 2 bases, with 17 bases between them. The CDR3 extends over 18 amino acids. The CDR3 loop reads CASSLRGFSKAGANVLTF. The CDR3 DNA reads TGTGCCAGCAGTTTGAGGGGGTTTAGTAAGGCTGGGGCCAACGTCCTGACTTTC.

The sample holds a few counts of this clone. The chain carries TRBV11-2 and TRBJ2-7, with 8 bases that match TRBD2. Trimming removed 1 base from V and 0 bases from J; junction bases left unmatched: 5. The CDR3 runs to 16 residues. Germline V CDR1 and CDR2: SGHAT, FQNNGV. The CDR3: CASSLAGGRFSYEQYF. The CDR3 region has the DNA TGTGCCAGCAGCTTAGCGGGAGGGAGGTTCTCCTACGAGCAGTACTTC. The full variable domain, with the rest looked up from reference TRBV11-2 and TRBJ2-7, is EAGVAQSPRYKIIEKRQSVAFWCNPISGHATLYWYQQILGQGPKLLIQFQNNGVVDDSQLPKDRFSAERLKGVDSTLKIQPAKLEDSAVYLCASSLAGGRFSYEQYFGPGTRLTVT.

CDR3 sequence (DNA): TGTGCCAGCAGCTTGGACGGACAGGGCCGGGGGGAAAAACTGTTTTTT. As protein: CASSLDGQGRGEKLFF. The chain joins TRBV5-4 to TRBJ1-4; 8 bases align to TRBD1. Trimming took 0 bases from V and 8 from J; bases not matched to a gene: 9. Germline values: CDR1 SGHNT, CDR2 YYREEE (reference sequence). The CDR3 sequence is 16 residues long.

The rearrangement joins TRBV7-6 to TRBJ2-1; 9 nucleotides align to TRBD2. Germline values: CDR1 SGHVS, CDR2 FNYEAQ. The J segment lost 8 bases and the V segment lost 5 bases, leaving 13 bases of the junction unmatched. CDR3 length: 16 residues. CDR3: CASSKAAGGGGHEQFF. CDR3 nucleotide sequence: TGTGCCAGCAGCAAAGCAGCGGGAGGTGGAGGGCATGAGCAGTTCTTC.

This clone has just one count. The chain uses TRBV27 and TRBJ2-1; maybe TRBD2 (6 bases). V was cut by 0 bases and J by 10 bases, with 10 bases left in between. Germline CDR1 and CDR2: MNHEY and SMNVEV (reference sequence). There are 13 residues in the CDR3. The CDR3 sequence is CASSLSRGLEQFF. The CDR3 nucleotides read TGTGCCAGCAGTTTATCCCGGGGACTCGAGCAGTTCTTC.

This clone was seen just once. This chain uses TRBV6-1 with TRBJ2-1; D unresolved. V was shortened by 3 bases and J by 2 bases, with 11 bases between the two germline ends. This CDR3 has 15 residues. The germline gives CDR1 MNHNS, CDR2 SASEGT. The DNA for the CDR3 is TGTGCCAGCAGTGAGGGTGGGCCCGCCTACAATGAGCAGTTCTTC. It translates to CASSEGGPAYNEQFF.

The chain couples TRBV10-3 to TRBJ1-1; 9 positions match TRBD1. The junction had 14 bases not matched to a gene; V was cut back by 3 bases and J by 9 bases. The germline gives CDR1 ENHRY, CDR2 SYGVKD. The CDR3 covers 16 residues. The CDR3 loop is CAISDPGTGSEGKAFF. For the CDR3, the DNA is TGTGCCATCAGTGACCCCGGGACAGGGTCTGAGGGGAAAGCTTTCTTT.

A single count supports this clone. The chain links TRBV5-1 to TRBJ2-3; TRBD2 matches 14 bases. V shed 4 bases, J shed 3 bases, and the junction held 4 bases outside the gene matches. This CDR3 contains 16 residues. Germline values: CDR1 SGHRS, CDR2 YFSETQ. CDR3 loop: CASSEGTSGSTDTQYF. The CDR3 DNA follows: TGCGCCAGCAGCGAAGGGACTAGCGGGAGTACAGATACGCAGTATTTT.

The CDR3 coding sequence is TGTGCCAGCAACGCCGTCCGGGACAGGGGTCATAGCAATCAGCCCCAGCATTTT. Amino acid sequence: CASNAVRDRGHSNQPQHF. This rearrangement joins TRBV11-2 to TRBJ1-5; 10 bases line up with TRBD1. This CDR3 spans 18 amino acids. Looked up from germline, CDR1 is SGHAT and CDR2 is FQNNGV. The V segment lost 7 bases and the J segment 0 bases; nucleotides outside the gene matches: 12.